The rows below give T cell receptor beta chains drawn from one sample of a study of T-cell reconstitution after alpha-beta-depleted transplantation in children. TCRdb re-called the PCR reads through MiXCR, storing one row per CDR3 protein. The data contain about 510,000 distinct CDR3 sequences, roughly 11% of them singletons. This specimen was PBMCs, mostly from graft donor cells, taken 180 days after TCRalphabeta/CD19-depleted stem cell transplant. These receptors were obtained from a female patient between 2 and 10 years old who had a stem cell transplant for aplastic anemia, so the T cells may come from the graft donor. The CDR3 runs from the conserved cysteine through the conserved F or W. D genes are given only for firm matches. Expanded clones are given a class, and other clones once, few, many or no size at all.

>TRBJ1-1|NA|few|TRBV7-9
CASSWWTSNTEAFF
TGTGCCAGCAGCTGGTGGACTTCGAACACTGAAGCTTTCTTT
>TRBJ1-5|NA|few|TRBV15
CATSSGQGYSNQPQHF
TGTGCCACCAGCAGCGGGCAGGGATATAGCAATCAGCCCCAGCATTTT
>TRBJ2-1|NA|few|TRBV7-2
CASSLHPQQFF
TGTGCCAGCAGCTTACACCCTCAGCAGTTCTTC
>TRBJ2-5|NA|NA|TRBV20-1
CSVGTWYF
TGCAGTGTTGGGACTTGGTACTTC
>TRBJ1-1|NA|few|TRBV5-8
CASSILGWTVNTEAFF
TGTGCCAGCAGCATACTAGGATGGACAGTGAACACTGAAGCTTTCTTT
>TRBJ2-7|NA|NA|TRBV6-1
CASSQSGGSYEQYF
TGTGCCAGCAGTCAAAGTGGGGGCTCCTACGAGCAGTACTTC
>TRBJ2-4|TRBD2|NA|TRBV7-8
CASSLRASGYKNSQYF
TGTGCCAGCAGCTTGAGGGCTAGCGGGTATAAAAACAGTCAGTACTTC
>TRBJ2-1|NA|many|TRBV7-9
CASSLLPRGSNEQFF
TGTGCCAGCAGCTTATTACCAAGGGGATCGAATGAGCAGTTCTTC
>TRBJ2-3|NA|few|TRBV7-9
CASSLDPSGSTDTQYF
TGTGCCAGCAGCTTAGATCCGAGCGGTAGCACAGATACGCAGTATTTT
>TRBJ2-2|NA|NA|TRBV7-2
CASRSPATHRELFF
TGTGCCAGCAGATCTCCAGCGACCCACAGGGAGCTGTTTTTT
>TRBJ2-3|NA|NA|TRBV6-5
CASSFPPDGTQYF
TGTGCCAGCAGTTTCCCCCCGGACGGTACGCAGTATTTT
>TRBJ2-7|NA|few|TRBV9
CASSVVGETSYEQYF
TGTGCCAGCAGCGTAGTGGGCGAAACCTCCTACGAGCAGTACTTC
>TRBJ1-2|TRBD1|few|TRBV29-1
CSVGGQGNYGYTF
TGCAGCGTTGGGGGACAGGGAAACTATGGCTACACCTTC
>TRBJ2-2|TRBD2|many|TRBV3-1
CASSLRLAGGPGTGELFF
TGTGCCAGCAGCCTAAGACTAGCGGGAGGGCCGGGCACCGGGGAGCTGTTTTTT
>TRBJ1-5|NA|few|TRBV29-1
CSTQGGSNQPQHF
TGCAGCACCCAGGGAGGTAGCAATCAGCCCCAGCATTTT